A selection of T cell receptor beta chains follows, all from one sample in a study of shared clonotypes between healthy human individuals. Assay: immunoSEQ multiplex PCR; the TCRdb copy retains only in-frame clones and omits some. This table has over 2 million clones, roughly 90% appearing once. Sequenced material: naive CD4+ T cells from PBMCs. These receptors were collected from a man aged 18 to 30 in good health. Some clones in this sample may be carry-over from other donors' samples. CDR3s include the opening cysteine and the closing phenylalanine or tryptophan. D genes are given only for firm matches. Some rows have no size entry. The others give once, few or many, or a class for an expanded clone.

v_gene: TRBV7-8; d_gene: .; j_gene: TRBJ2-5; abundance: .; len: 15; CDR3aa: CASSPYGDRRETQYF; CDR3nt: TGTGCCAGCAGCCCATATGGGGACCGCCGAGAGACCCAGTACTTC
v_gene: TRBV5-4; d_gene: .; j_gene: TRBJ1-6; abundance: .; len: 12; CDR3aa: CASNEGNSPLHF; CDR3nt: TGTGCCAGCAACGAGGGGAATTCACCCCTCCACTTT
v_gene: TRBV5-1; d_gene: TRBD1; j_gene: TRBJ1-5; abundance: .; len: 15; CDR3aa: CASSLVRTGDQPQHF; CDR3nt: TGCGCCAGCAGCTTGGTGAGGACAGGGGATCAGCCCCAGCATTTT
v_gene: TRBV7-2; d_gene: .; j_gene: TRBJ1-2; abundance: .; len: 13; CDR3aa: CASRPDINYGYTF; CDR3nt: TGTGCCAGCAGACCCGACATCAACTATGGCTACACCTTC
v_gene: TRBV28; d_gene: .; j_gene: TRBJ1-2; abundance: .; len: 13; CDR3aa: CASSLKQNYGYTF; CDR3nt: TGTGCCAGCAGTCTAAAACAGAACTATGGCTACACCTTC
v_gene: TRBV7-2; d_gene: .; j_gene: TRBJ1-5; abundance: .; len: 13; CDR3aa: CASSLGYQQPQHF; CDR3nt: TGTGCCAGCAGCTTAGGGTACCAACAGCCCCAGCATTTT
v_gene: TRBV5-1; d_gene: TRBD1; j_gene: TRBJ2-7; abundance: few; len: 14; CDR3aa: CASSLEGQYYEQYF; CDR3nt: TGCGCCAGCAGCTTGGAGGGACAGTACTACGAGCAGTACTTC
v_gene: TRBV9; d_gene: .; j_gene: TRBJ2-3; abundance: .; len: 15; CDR3aa: CASSPRPGSTDTQYF; CDR3nt: TGTGCCAGCAGCCCCCGGCCTGGTAGCACAGATACGCAGTATTTT
v_gene: TRBV19; d_gene: .; j_gene: TRBJ2-6; abundance: .; len: 15; CDR3aa: CASSHRVSGANVLTF; CDR3nt: TGTGCCAGTAGTCACAGGGTTTCTGGGGCCAACGTCCTGACTTTC
v_gene: TRBV10-3; d_gene: TRBD1; j_gene: TRBJ2-6; abundance: .; len: 18; CDR3aa: CAISKDRSRFSGANVLTF; CDR3nt: TGTGCCATCAGCAAGGACAGGTCTCGGTTTTCTGGGGCCAACGTCCTGACTTTC
v_gene: TRBV5-6; d_gene: .; j_gene: TRBJ1-5; abundance: .; len: 12; CDR3aa: CASSRLDQPQHF; CDR3nt: TGTGCCAGCAGCAGGTTGGACCAGCCCCAGCATTTT
v_gene: TRBV18; d_gene: .; j_gene: TRBJ2-7; abundance: .; len: 14; CDR3aa: CASSPLANHYEQYF; CDR3nt: TGTGCCAGCTCACCACTGGCGAACCACTACGAGCAGTACTTC
v_gene: TRBV11-3; d_gene: .; j_gene: TRBJ1-5; abundance: .; len: 19; CDR3aa: CASSTLRSWARYSNQPQHF; CDR3nt: TGTGCCAGCAGCACCCTCCGGTCTTGGGCGAGATATAGCAATCAGCCCCAGCATTTT
v_gene: TRBV6-7; d_gene: TRBD1; j_gene: TRBJ2-3; abundance: .; len: 18; CDR3aa: CASLSGRTGFGSTDTQYF; CDR3nt: TGTGCCAGCCTTAGTGGTCGGACAGGATTTGGGAGCACAGATACGCAGTATTTT
v_gene: TRBV5-1; d_gene: TRBD1; j_gene: TRBJ1-3; abundance: .; len: 17; CDR3aa: CASSPNPGTGAGNTIYF; CDR3nt: TGCGCCAGCAGCCCCAACCCCGGGACAGGGGCTGGAAACACCATATATTTT
v_gene: TRBV10-2; d_gene: TRBD1; j_gene: TRBJ1-2; abundance: .; len: 16; CDR3aa: CASSDPDRGANYGYTF; CDR3nt: TGCGCCAGCAGTGACCCAGACAGGGGGGCTAACTATGGCTACACCTTC
v_gene: TRBV6-1; d_gene: TRBD2; j_gene: TRBJ2-1; abundance: .; len: 16; CDR3aa: CASSEPGLAGDNEQFF; CDR3nt: TGTGCCAGCAGTGAACCTGGACTAGCGGGAGACAATGAGCAGTTCTTC
v_gene: TRBV19; d_gene: TRBD2; j_gene: TRBJ2-1; abundance: once; len: 15; CDR3aa: CASRPSGRANNEQFF; CDR3nt: TGTGCCAGTAGGCCTAGCGGGAGGGCCAACAATGAGCAGTTCTTC
v_gene: TRBV19; d_gene: .; j_gene: TRBJ1-1; abundance: .; len: 14; CDR3aa: CASSILVRDTEAFF; CDR3nt: TGTGCCAGTAGTATTCTGGTCAGGGACACTGAAGCTTTCTTT
v_gene: TRBV4-3; d_gene: .; j_gene: TRBJ2-7; abundance: .; len: 17; CDR3aa: CASSQVGAGGTTYEQYF; CDR3nt: TGCGCCAGCAGCCAAGTCGGCGCAGGAGGTACTACCTACGAGCAGTACTTC
v_gene: TRBV15; d_gene: TRBD1; j_gene: TRBJ2-7; abundance: .; len: 16; CDR3aa: CATSGVRGQDSYEQYF; CDR3nt: TGTGCCACCAGCGGGGTGAGGGGACAGGACTCCTACGAGCAGTACTTC
v_gene: TRBV11-1; d_gene: TRBD2; j_gene: TRBJ2-7; abundance: .; len: 16; CDR3aa: CASSFSLAGGPNEQYF; CDR3nt: TGTGCCAGCAGCTTTTCGTTAGCGGGAGGGCCCAACGAGCAGTACTTC
v_gene: TRBV28; d_gene: .; j_gene: TRBJ2-7; abundance: .; len: 15; CDR3aa: CASSLFATHGREQYF; CDR3nt: TGTGCCAGCAGTTTATTCGCTACCCACGGAAGAGAGCAGTACTTC
v_gene: TRBV7-9; d_gene: .; j_gene: TRBJ2-7; abundance: .; len: 11; CDR3aa: CASSIHGEQYF; CDR3nt: TGTGCCAGCAGCATCCATGGCGAGCAGTACTTC
v_gene: TRBV11-2; d_gene: .; j_gene: TRBJ2-1; abundance: .; len: 16; CDR3aa: CASSLGLHPIYNEQFF; CDR3nt: TGTGCCAGCAGCTTAGGGCTTCACCCGATTTACAATGAGCAGTTCTTC
v_gene: TRBV2; d_gene: .; j_gene: TRBJ2-5; abundance: .; len: 12; CDR3aa: CAGKQEGETQYF; CDR3nt: TGTGCCGGAAAACAGGAGGGAGAGACCCAGTACTTC
v_gene: TRBV7-2; d_gene: .; j_gene: TRBJ2-1; abundance: .; len: 12; CDR3aa: CASSLVGSEQFF; CDR3nt: TGTGCCAGCAGCTTAGTAGGGAGTGAGCAGTTCTTC
v_gene: TRBV5-1; d_gene: TRBD1; j_gene: TRBJ1-2; abundance: .; len: 13; CDR3aa: CASSPGQGVGYTF; CDR3nt: TGCGCCAGCAGTCCGGGACAGGGTGTAGGCTACACCTTC
v_gene: TRBV28; d_gene: .; j_gene: TRBJ2-3; abundance: once; len: 17; CDR3aa: CASTPHSSGSSTDTQYF; CDR3nt: TGTGCCAGCACCCCCCACAGTTCTGGTTCTAGCACAGATACGCAGTATTTT
v_gene: TRBV7-4; d_gene: .; j_gene: TRBJ1-2; abundance: .; len: 14; CDR3aa: CASSRRGEDYGYTF; CDR3nt: TGTGCCAGCAGCCGGCGGGGGGAGGACTATGGCTACACCTTC
v_gene: TRBV27; d_gene: .; j_gene: TRBJ1-2; abundance: .; len: 15; CDR3aa: CASSLSSQGSYGYTF; CDR3nt: TGTGCCAGCAGTTTATCCTCGCAGGGGTCCTATGGCTACACCTTC
v_gene: TRBV9; d_gene: .; j_gene: TRBJ1-3; abundance: few; len: 16; CDR3aa: CASSAYHRVSGNTIYF; CDR3nt: TGTGCCAGCAGCGCCTACCACAGGGTCTCTGGAAACACCATATATTTT
v_gene: TRBV15; d_gene: TRBD1; j_gene: TRBJ2-7; abundance: .; len: 15; CDR3aa: CATSRDRDDLYEQYF; CDR3nt: TGTGCCACCAGCAGGGACAGGGACGATTTGTACGAGCAGTACTTC